One sample yielded the 25 T cell receptor beta chains listed below, sequenced in a study of cytomegalovirus exposure and HLA in healthy donors. Generated by immunoSEQ multiplex PCR, the TCRdb table keeps only in-frame clones and is missing some. Of some 150,000 clones listed, roughly 87% are singletons. Sequencing was performed on PBMCs. The receptors derive from a woman under 30 in good health and CMV-seropositive.

The CDR3 sequence is CATSEAPGQSYGYTF. The CDR3 DNA follows: TGTGCCACCAGCGAGGCTCCGGGACAGAGCTATGGCTACACCTTC. The chain carries TRBV15 and TRBJ1-2; 7 bases agree with TRBD1. The germline gives CDR1 LNHNV, CDR2 YYDKDF (reference sequence). V trimming: 5 bases; J trimming: 4 bases; junction bases outside the gene matches: 10. This CDR3 region has 15 residues. Combining the CDR3 with reference TRBV15 and TRBJ1-2 gives the whole variable domain DAMVIQNPRYQVTQFGKPVTLSCSQTLNHNVMYWYQQKSSQAPKLLFHYYDKDFNNEADTPDNFQSRRPNTSFCFLDIRSPGLGDTAMYLCATSEAPGQSYGYTFGSGTRLTVV.

A remark on this clone: This same CDR3 is encoded by further DNA sequences in the sample. This chain joins TRBV27 and TRBJ2-7; 10 bases map to TRBD2. The CDR3 is 15 amino acids. CDR1 and CDR2 (germline): MNHEY, SMNVEV (reference sequence). J was trimmed by 0 bases and V by 2 bases; bases with no gene match: 1. The CDR3 DNA reads TGTGCCAGCAGTTTAGTAGCGGGGGGCTCCTACGAGCAGTACTTC. The encoded protein is CASSLVAGGSYEQYF.

The J gene is TRBJ2-5, the V gene TRBV5-1; no reliable D call. Trimming cost V 1 base and J 1 base, with 8 bases left between them. This CDR3 has 14 amino acids. Germline CDR1 SGHRS, CDR2 YFSETQ. The CDR3 nucleotides read TGCGCCAGCAGCTTGTACTCCGGCCAAGAGACCCAGTACTTC. Translating it yields CASSLYSGQETQYF.

The V call is TRBV28, the J call TRBJ1-6; a weak D match, TRBD1 (6 bases). CDR1 is MDHEN and CDR2 is SYDVKM in the germline V gene. The CDR3 loop spans 14 amino acids. Trimming took off 8 bases at V and 12 bases at J, with 20 bases between the two ends. CDR3 nucleotide sequence: TGTGCCAGCTCGTCCGGGACAAGGGATCGACCCCTCCACTTT. It is translated as CASSSGTRDRPLHF.

This sequence joins TRBV19 and TRBJ2-1, with 12 bases aligning to TRBD2. The V gene end was trimmed by 11 bases and the J gene end by 5 bases; junction bases not matched to a gene: 7. The CDR3 covers 14 residues. Germline V gives CDR1 LNHDA, CDR2 SQIVND (reference sequence). CDR3 DNA sequence: TGTGCCGCTCGAGCTAGCGGGGGGGACAATGAGCAGTTCTTC. Amino acid sequence: CAARASGGDNEQFF.

V and J are TRBV5-4 and TRBJ1-3; D is possibly TRBD1 (6 bases). The V gene's germline CDR1 is SGHNT and CDR2 YYREEE (reference sequence). The V end was cut by 3 bases, the J end by 0 bases, with 13 bases between. The CDR3 extends over 16 amino acids. The CDR3, as DNA: TGTGCCAGCAGCTCCGGGACAAGGAGCTCTGGAAACACCATATATTTT. This codes for CASSSGTRSSGNTIYF.

The chain uses TRBV28 and TRBJ1-5; possibly TRBD1 for D (6 bases). V lost 10 bases and J lost 3, with 19 bases in between. CDR1 is MDHEN and CDR2 is SYDVKM in the germline V gene. There are 15 residues in the CDR3. CDR3 sequence: CATIQTGRVNQPQHF. The DNA of the CDR3 is TGTGCCACTATTCAGACAGGACGGGTCAATCAGCCCCAGCATTTT.

The V and J genes are TRBV5-4 and TRBJ2-1; 8 bases match TRBD1. Losses at the gene ends were 0 bases for V and 8 bases for J; bases not matched to a gene: 4. The germline CDR1 and CDR2 sequences are SGHNT and YYREEE (reference sequence). The CDR3 is 14 amino acids. The DNA of the CDR3 is TGTGCCAGCAGCTTGGCCAGGGGGCAGGATGAGCAGTTCTTC. This encodes CASSLARGQDEQFF.

This chain joins TRBV9 and TRBJ2-3, with D perhaps matching TRBD2 (5 bases). Germline V CDR1 and CDR2: SGDLS, YYNGEE. The CDR3 spans 15 residues. V was trimmed by 3 bases and J by 0 bases, leaving 11 bases between them. The CDR3 here is CASSALGRSTDTQYF. The CDR3 DNA is TGTGCCAGCAGCGCCCTGGGGAGAAGCACAGATACGCAGTATTTT.

The chain links TRBV2 to TRBJ2-1, with a weak D call TRBD2 (7 bases). The CDR3 sequence is 13 residues long. V was trimmed by 4 bases and J by 8 bases, leaving 12 bases between them. Germline assignment: CDR1 SNHLY and CDR2 FYNNEI. CDR3 nucleotide sequence: TGTGCCAGCAGTGCCCGGGGGGCGGATGAGCAGTTCTTC. Its translation is CASSARGADEQFF.

On this clone: Additional DNA sequences in this sample encode the identical CDR3. Written as DNA, the CDR3 is TGCGCCAGCAGCCTACAGGGGACGGAGGAGACCCAGTACTTC. Protein sequence: CASSLQGTEETQYF. This chain uses TRBV4-3 with TRBJ2-5; 7 bases are shared with TRBD1. This CDR3 region has 14 residues. Trimming took 4 bases from V and 5 from J; bases not matched to a gene: 7. Germline V gives CDR1 LGHNA, CDR2 YSLEER.

V and J are TRBV4-3 and TRBJ1-5; maybe TRBD1 (6 bases). V lost 2 bases to trimming and J lost 6 bases, with 17 bases between them. The CDR3 has 16 residues. Germline CDR1 reads LGHNA; CDR2 reads YSLEER. The CDR3 here is CASSQRYQGIGQPQHF. In DNA, the CDR3 is TGCGCCAGCAGCCAAAGGTATCAGGGGATAGGTCAGCCCCAGCATTTT.

The V gene is TRBV10-3, the J gene TRBJ2-1; TRBD2 aligns across 11 bases. The V and J ends lost 10 bases and 4 bases, in that order; junction bases with no gene match: 6. The CDR3 runs 14 residues. Germline V gene lookup returns CDR1 ENHRY and CDR2 SYGVKD. CDR3 coding DNA: TGTGCCAGCACCCGACTAGCGGGGTACAATGAGCAGTTCTTC. Translated, it gives CASTRLAGYNEQFF.

As concerns this clone: Other DNA sequences in the same sample also yield this CDR3. The rearrangement uses TRBV28 and TRBJ1-1; D call uncertain. The CDR3 runs to 12 residues. V lost 8 bases to trimming and J lost 0 bases, with 7 bases between them. Germline V gives CDR1 MDHEN, CDR2 SYDVKM. In DNA, the CDR3 is TGTGCCAGCTCGTTGTTGAACACTGAAGCTTTCTTT. This encodes CASSLLNTEAFF.

This chain links TRBV5-1 with TRBJ2-7; the D is unclear. Trimming stripped 0 bases from V and 3 bases from J, with 10 bases between. Germline V gene lookup returns CDR1 SGHRS and CDR2 YFSETQ. This CDR3 contains 14 residues. This CDR3 is CASSLDYVGYEQYF. In DNA form, the CDR3 reads TGCGCCAGCAGCTTGGACTACGTAGGCTACGAGCAGTACTTC.

The CDR3 reads CASSLQAQDTQYF. CDR3 DNA sequence: TGCGCCAGCAGCTTACAGGCCCAAGATACGCAGTATTTT. The chain links TRBV5-1 to TRBJ2-3; TRBD1 is a possible D gene (5 bases). V dropped 2 bases and J dropped 5 bases, with 9 bases sitting between them. Looked up from germline, CDR1 is SGHRS and CDR2 is YFSETQ. The CDR3 loop spans 13 amino acids. Complete variable domain (other parts from reference TRBV5-1 and TRBJ2-3): KAGVTQTPRYLIKTRGQQVTLSCSPISGHRSVSWYQQTPGQGLQFLFEYFSETQRNKGNFPGRFSGRQFSNSRSEMNVSTLELGDSALYLCASSLQAQDTQYFGPGTRLTVL.

The V call is TRBV6-9, the J call TRBJ1-4; TRBD1 aligns across 7 bases. This CDR3 spans 14 amino acids. The germline V gene has CDR1 MNHGY and CDR2 SVAAGI. The V gene end was trimmed by 5 bases and the J gene end by 3 bases; junction bases not matched to a gene: 3. CDR3 residues: CASSRQGPNEKLFF. The CDR3 DNA follows: TGTGCCAGCAGTAGACAGGGACCTAATGAAAAACTGTTTTTT.

V usage is TRBV2 and J usage is TRBJ1-2, with 8 bases aligning to TRBD1. The CDR3 contains 15 residues. Germline-derived CDR1 and CDR2 are SNHLY and FYNNEI. J lost 4 bases, V lost 4 bases, and 8 bases had no gene match. As DNA, the CDR3 is TGTGCCAGCAGTGGGGGAAACAGGGGGACCTATGGCTACACCTTC. Translation gives CASSGGNRGTYGYTF. Supplemented by reference TRBV2 and TRBJ1-2, the full variable domain reads EPEVTQTPSHQVTQMGQEVILRCVPISNHLYFYWYRQILGQKVEFLVSFYNNEISEKSEIFDDQFSVERPDGSNFTLKIRSTKLEDSAMYFCASSGGNRGTYGYTFGSGTRLTVV.

The chain uses TRBV6-5 and TRBJ1-1, with 7 nucleotides matching TRBD1. J gave up 2 bases and V 0 bases, and 3 bases lay outside the gene matches. CDR3 size: 15 residues. Germline V gene sequence: CDR1 MNHEY, CDR2 SVGAGI. The CDR3 here is CASSYSTGVNTEAFF. CDR3 nucleotides: TGTGCCAGCAGTTACTCTACAGGGGTAAACACTGAAGCTTTCTTT.

The chain uses TRBV4-1 and TRBJ2-4; D gene ambiguous. V lost 4 bases and J lost 0, with 10 bases in between. The germline gives CDR1 MGHRA, CDR2 YSYEKL. The CDR3 sequence is 15 residues long. This CDR3 reads CASSRLIVAKNIQYF. CDR3 in DNA: TGCGCCAGCAGCCGTCTAATCGTAGCCAAAAACATTCAGTACTTC.

The chain carries TRBV13 and TRBJ2-3; the D gene is possibly TRBD1 (6 bases). CDR1 and CDR2 (germline): PRHDT, FYEKMQ (reference sequence). V was pared by 0 bases and J by 1 base, with 17 bases between. The CDR3 runs 18 residues. This CDR3 reads CASSLGSPWGRGTDTQYF. The CDR3 DNA is TGTGCCAGCAGCTTAGGCTCCCCGTGGGGGCGCGGCACAGATACGCAGTATTTT.

The chain carries TRBV6-1 and TRBJ1-6, with TRBD1 matching over 9 bases. V shed 4 bases, J shed 9 bases, and the junction held 10 bases outside the gene matches. CDR1 MNHNS and CDR2 SASEGT come from the germline V gene. CDR3 length: 16 residues. CDR3: CASSGQQGAISSPLHF. The CDR3 DNA is TGTGCCAGCAGTGGACAACAGGGGGCGATAAGTTCACCCCTCCACTTT.

The gene calls are TRBV28 and TRBJ2-6; 10 nucleotides line up with TRBD1. CDR1 and CDR2 from the germline V gene are MDHEN and SYDVKM. This CDR3 is 16 amino acids long. Trimming at V came to 5 bases and at J to 4 bases, leaving 5 bases not matched to a gene. The CDR3 protein is CASSLDRGHGANVLTF. The DNA of the CDR3 is TGTGCCAGCAGTCTCGACAGGGGGCACGGGGCCAACGTCCTGACTTTC.

The chain has TRBV14 and TRBJ2-1; D not certain. The CDR3 has 13 amino acids. Trimming removed 2 bases from V and 5 bases from J, with 7 bases in between. Germline-derived CDR1 and CDR2 are SGHDN and FVKESK. The CDR3 DNA reads TGTGCCAGCAGCCAACCGGTCCACAATGAGCAGTTCTTC. This translates into CASSQPVHNEQFF. The full variable domain, in which reference TRBV14 and TRBJ2-1 provide the parts outside the CDR3, is EAGVTQFPSHSVIEKGQTVTLRCDPISGHDNLYWYRRVMGKEIKFLLHFVKESKQDESGMPNNRFLAERTGGTYSTLKVQPAELEDSGVYFCASSQPVHNEQFFGPGTRLTVL.

For this clone: In the same sample, other DNA sequences code for this CDR3. The chain employs TRBV7-2 and TRBJ2-7; TRBD2 matches at 11 bases. CDR1 and CDR2 (germline): SGHTA, FQGNSA. The CDR3 has 14 residues. The V and J ends lost 5 bases and 2 bases, in that order; junction bases with no gene match: 2. The CDR3, as DNA: TGTGCCAGCAGCCTTAGCGGGGGGGCCTACGAGCAGTACTTC. As protein: CASSLSGGAYEQYF.